This record concerns one T cell receptor beta chain sequence. Its antigen is as yet unknown. Assay used: immunoSEQ multiplex PCR; TCRdb lists only in-frame clones, some missing. This repertoire shows a few million clones, around 95% found once; its top ten account for around 0.13%. The source of the sample is a study of shared clonotypes between healthy human individuals. Study-level results: Relative to their counterparts shared across all four donors, non-shared clonotypes exhibited diminished generation probabilities. Naive subsets generally exceeded memory subsets in estimated richness.

HIV-negative, healthy adults without recent acute infections or vaccinations were the donors. The study separated CD4+ cells into CD45RA+ naive and CD45RA-negative memory subsets. CDR1 SGHRS and CDR2 YFSETQ come from the germline V gene. V was cut by 1 base and J by 8 bases, with 15 bases left in between. This CDR3 has 14 residues. The chain recombines TRBV5-1 with TRBJ1-2; unclear D gene. Sequenced input: naive CD4+ T cells sorted from blood. The subset is: CD45RA+ positively selected. This clonotype originated in a man aged 18 to 30 in good health. The CDR3 DNA follows: TGCGCCAGCAGCTTGAATCGGCAGGATGTAGGCTACACCTTC. This sequence encodes CASSLNRQDVGYTF.